This record looks at one T cell receptor beta chain sequence and its context. Antigen specificity is unknown. This entry belongs to a study of cytomegalovirus exposure and HLA in healthy donors. Germline V CDR1 and CDR2: GTSNPN, SVGIG (reference sequence). CDR3 size: 14 residues. Trimming pared 2 bases from V and 5 bases from J, leaving 15 bases between. Findings and caveats of the study: In a later analysis, productive TCRs from donors in an Asian-associated ancestry cluster reportedly carried fewer N-insertions than the cohort mean. The authors later found HLA-associated TCR beta chains more clonally expanded than equally common others.

PCR used 60 Vbeta primers and 13 Jbeta primers. The repertoire was sequenced with immunoSEQ multiplex PCR; TCRdb's copy has only in-frame clones and lacks some. The data show under 120,000 clones, with approximately 80% seen just once and around 5.1% held by the top ten. The gene calls are TRBV30 and TRBJ1-1; D may be TRBD1 (6 bases). This receptor was identified in a female donor in good health and CMV-seropositive. What was sequenced was PBMCs. The CDR3 DNA reads as TGTGCCTGGAGTAGACAGGCCCAGCGGACTGAAGCTTTCTTT. This translates into CAWSRQAQRTEAFF.